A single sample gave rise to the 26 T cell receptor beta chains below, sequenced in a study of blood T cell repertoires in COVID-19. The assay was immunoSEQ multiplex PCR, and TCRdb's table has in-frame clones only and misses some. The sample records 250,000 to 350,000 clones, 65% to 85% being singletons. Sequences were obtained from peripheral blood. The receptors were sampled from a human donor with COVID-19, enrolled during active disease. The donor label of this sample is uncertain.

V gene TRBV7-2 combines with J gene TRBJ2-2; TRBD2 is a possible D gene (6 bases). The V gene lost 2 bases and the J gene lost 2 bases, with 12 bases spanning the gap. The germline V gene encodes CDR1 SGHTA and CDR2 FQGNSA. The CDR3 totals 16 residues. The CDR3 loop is CASSLTPGTNTGELFF. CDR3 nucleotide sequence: TGTGCCAGCAGCTTAACCCCCGGGACTAACACCGGGGAGCTGTTTTTT.

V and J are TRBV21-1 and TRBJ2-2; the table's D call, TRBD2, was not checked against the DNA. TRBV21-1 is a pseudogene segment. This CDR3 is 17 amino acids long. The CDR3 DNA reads TGTGCCAGCAGCAAATGGGGAGCCTATCTTAATCCCGGGGAGCTGTTTTTT. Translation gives CASSKWGAYLNPGELFF.

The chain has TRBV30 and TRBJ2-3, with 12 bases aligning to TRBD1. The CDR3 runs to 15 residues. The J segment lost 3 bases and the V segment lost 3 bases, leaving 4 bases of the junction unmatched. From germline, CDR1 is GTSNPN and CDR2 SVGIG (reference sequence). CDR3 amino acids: CAWSGTGGMTDTQYF. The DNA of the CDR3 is TGTGCCTGGAGCGGGACAGGGGGCATGACAGATACGCAGTATTTT.

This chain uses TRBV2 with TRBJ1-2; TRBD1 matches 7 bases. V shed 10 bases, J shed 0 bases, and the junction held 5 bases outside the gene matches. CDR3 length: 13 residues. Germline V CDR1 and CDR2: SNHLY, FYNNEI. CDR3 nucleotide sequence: TGTGCCACACAGGGGAATACTAACTATGGCTACACCTTC. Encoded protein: CATQGNTNYGYTF.

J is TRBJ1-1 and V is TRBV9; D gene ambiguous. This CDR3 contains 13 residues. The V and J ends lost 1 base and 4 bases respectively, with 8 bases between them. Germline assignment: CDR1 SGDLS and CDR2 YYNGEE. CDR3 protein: CASSVNTITEAFF. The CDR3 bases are TGTGCCAGCAGCGTAAACACGATCACTGAAGCTTTCTTT.

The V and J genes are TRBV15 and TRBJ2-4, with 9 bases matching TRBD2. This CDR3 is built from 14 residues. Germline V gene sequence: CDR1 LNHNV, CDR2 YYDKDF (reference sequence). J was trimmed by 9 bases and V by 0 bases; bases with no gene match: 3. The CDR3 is CATSREVAGVIQYF. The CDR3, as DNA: TGTGCCACCAGCAGAGAGGTAGCGGGAGTCATTCAGTACTTC.

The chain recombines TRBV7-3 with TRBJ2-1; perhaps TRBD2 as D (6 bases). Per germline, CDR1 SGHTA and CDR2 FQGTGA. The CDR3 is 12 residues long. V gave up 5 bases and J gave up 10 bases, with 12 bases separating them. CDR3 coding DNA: TGTGCCAGCAGCCCACTAGCCGGGGAGCAGTTCTTC. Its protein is CASSPLAGEQFF.

In DNA, the CDR3 is TGTGCCAGCAGCGATATCGGGGGGGTACGGGATGAGCAGTTCTTC. Its translation: CASSDIGGVRDEQFF. The V and J genes are TRBV7-6 and TRBJ2-1; 8 positions agree with TRBD2. The germline CDR1 and CDR2 sequences are SGHVS and FNYEAQ. V shed 5 bases, J shed 8 bases, and the junction held 11 bases outside the gene matches. This CDR3 comprises 15 residues.

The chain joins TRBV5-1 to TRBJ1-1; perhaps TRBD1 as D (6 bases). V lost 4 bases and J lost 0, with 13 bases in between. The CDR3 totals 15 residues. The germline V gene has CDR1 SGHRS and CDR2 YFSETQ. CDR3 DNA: TGCGCCAGCAGCCCAACGGACAGTTTGAACACTGAAGCTTTCTTT. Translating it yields CASSPTDSLNTEAFF.

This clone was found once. CDR3 nucleotide sequence: TGCAGCGTAAACAGGGGAGGCTACGAGCAGTACTTC. Its protein product is CSVNRGGYEQYF. The genes are TRBV29-1 and TRBJ2-7, with D maybe TRBD1 (7 bases). The CDR3 spans 12 residues. The germline V gene has CDR1 SQVTM and CDR2 ANQGSEA. The germline V and J ends were trimmed by 6 bases and 3 bases, with 12 bases remaining between them.

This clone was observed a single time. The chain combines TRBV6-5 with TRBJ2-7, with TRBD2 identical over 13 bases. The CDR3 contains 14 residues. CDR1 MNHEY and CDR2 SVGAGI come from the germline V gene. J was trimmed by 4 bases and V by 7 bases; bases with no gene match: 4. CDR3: CASTRLAGGYEQYF. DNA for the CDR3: TGTGCCAGCACCCGACTAGCGGGAGGTTACGAGCAGTACTTC.

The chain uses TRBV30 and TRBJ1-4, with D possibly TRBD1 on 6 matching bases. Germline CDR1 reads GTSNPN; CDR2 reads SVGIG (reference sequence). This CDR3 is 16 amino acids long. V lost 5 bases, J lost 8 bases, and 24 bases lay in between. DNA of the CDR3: TGTGCCTGGTCCAACCCCAGGGGCCCCTGGGAGGAAAAACTGTTTTTT. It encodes CAWSNPRGPWEEKLFF.

CDR3 in DNA: TGTGCCAGTAGTATCTCCGGGAGCTCTGGAAACACCATATATTTT. Its translation: CASSISGSSGNTIYF. The chain combines TRBV19 with TRBJ1-3; D gene unclear. The CDR3 is 15 amino acids. V dropped 3 bases and J dropped 0 bases, with 9 bases sitting between them. Germline lookup yields CDR1 LNHDA and CDR2 SQIVND (reference sequence). Filled out from reference TRBV19 and TRBJ1-3, the complete variable domain reads DGGITQSPKYLFRKEGQNVTLSCEQNLNHDAMYWYRQDPGQGLRLIYYSQIVNDFQKGDIAEGYSVSREKKESFPLTVTSAQKNPTAFYLCASSISGSSGNTIYFGEGSWLTVV.

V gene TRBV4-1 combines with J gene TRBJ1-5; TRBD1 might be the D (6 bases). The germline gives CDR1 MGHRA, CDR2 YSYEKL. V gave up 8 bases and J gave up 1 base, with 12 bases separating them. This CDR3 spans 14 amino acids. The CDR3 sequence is CASDRSGSNQPQHF. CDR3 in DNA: TGCGCCAGCGACAGGTCCGGGAGCAATCAGCCCCAGCATTTT.

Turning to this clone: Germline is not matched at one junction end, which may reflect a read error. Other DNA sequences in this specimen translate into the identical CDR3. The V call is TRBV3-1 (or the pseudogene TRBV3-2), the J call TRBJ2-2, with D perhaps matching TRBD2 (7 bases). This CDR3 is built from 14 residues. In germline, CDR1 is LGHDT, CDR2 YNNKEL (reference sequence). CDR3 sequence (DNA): TGTGCCAGCAGCCAAGGCGGGGGCACCGGGGAGTTGTTTTTT. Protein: CASSQGGGTGELFF.

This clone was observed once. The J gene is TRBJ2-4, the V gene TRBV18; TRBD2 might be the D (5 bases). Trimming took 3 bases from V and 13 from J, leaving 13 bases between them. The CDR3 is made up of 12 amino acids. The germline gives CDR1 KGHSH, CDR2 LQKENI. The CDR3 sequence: CASSPGERIQYF. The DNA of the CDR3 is TGTGCCAGCTCACCCGGGGAGAGGATACAGTACTTC. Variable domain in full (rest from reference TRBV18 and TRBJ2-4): NAGVMQNPRHLVRRRGQEARLRCSPMKGHSHVYWYRQLPEEGLKFMVYLQKENIIDESGMPKERFSAEFPKEGPSILRIQQVVRGDSAAYFCASSPGERIQYFGAGTRLSVL.

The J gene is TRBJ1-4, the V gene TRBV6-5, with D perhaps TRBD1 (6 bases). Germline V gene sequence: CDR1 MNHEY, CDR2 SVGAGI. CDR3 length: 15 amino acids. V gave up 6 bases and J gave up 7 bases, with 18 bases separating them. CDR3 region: CASSRRTAQGEKLFF. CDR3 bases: TGTGCCAGCAGCCGCCGGACAGCCCAAGGTGAAAAACTGTTTTTT.

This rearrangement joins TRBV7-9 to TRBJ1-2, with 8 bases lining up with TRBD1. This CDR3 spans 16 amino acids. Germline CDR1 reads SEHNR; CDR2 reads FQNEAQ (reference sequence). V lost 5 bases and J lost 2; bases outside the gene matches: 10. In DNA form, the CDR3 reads TGTGCCAGCAGCCCTACCGGGACAGGATCCAACTATGGCTACACCTTC. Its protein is CASSPTGTGSNYGYTF.

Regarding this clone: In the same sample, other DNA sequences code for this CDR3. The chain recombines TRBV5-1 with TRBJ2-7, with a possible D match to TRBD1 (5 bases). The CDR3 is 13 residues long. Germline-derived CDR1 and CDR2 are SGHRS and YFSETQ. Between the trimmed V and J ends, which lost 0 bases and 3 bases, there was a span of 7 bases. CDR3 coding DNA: TGCGCCAGCAGCTTGGTAACAGGCTACGAGCAGTACTTC. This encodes CASSLVTGYEQYF.

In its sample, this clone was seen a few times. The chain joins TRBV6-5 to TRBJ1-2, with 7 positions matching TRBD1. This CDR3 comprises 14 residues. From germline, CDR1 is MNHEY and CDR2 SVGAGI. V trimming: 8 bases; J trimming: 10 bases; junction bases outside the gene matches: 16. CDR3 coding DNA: TGTGCCAGCCAGACTTCTTCAGGGGGAATCGACTACACCTTC. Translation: CASQTSSGGIDYTF.

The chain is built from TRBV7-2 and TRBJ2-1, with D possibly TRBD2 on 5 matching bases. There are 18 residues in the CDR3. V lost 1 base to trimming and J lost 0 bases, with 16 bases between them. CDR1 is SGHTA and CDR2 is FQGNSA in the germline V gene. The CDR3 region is CASSLGPQRGSSYNEQFF. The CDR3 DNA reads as TGTGCCAGCAGCTTAGGTCCACAAAGAGGGAGCTCCTACAATGAGCAGTTCTTC.

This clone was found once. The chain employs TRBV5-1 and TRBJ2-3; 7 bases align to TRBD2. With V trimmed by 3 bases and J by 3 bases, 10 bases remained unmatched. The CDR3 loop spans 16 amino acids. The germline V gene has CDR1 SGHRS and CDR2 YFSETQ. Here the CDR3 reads CASSSSGASRTDTQYF. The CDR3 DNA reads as TGCGCCAGCAGCTCCAGCGGGGCTAGCAGAACAGATACGCAGTATTTT. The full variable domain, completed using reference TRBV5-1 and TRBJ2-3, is KAGVTQTPRYLIKTRGQQVTLSCSPISGHRSVSWYQQTPGQGLQFLFEYFSETQRNKGNFPGRFSGRQFSNSRSEMNVSTLELGDSALYLCASSSSGASRTDTQYFGPGTRLTVL.

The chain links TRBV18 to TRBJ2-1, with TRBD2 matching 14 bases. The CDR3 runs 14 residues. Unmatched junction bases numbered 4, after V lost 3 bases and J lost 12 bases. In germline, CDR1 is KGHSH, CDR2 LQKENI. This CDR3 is CASSPGLAGETQFF. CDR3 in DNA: TGTGCCAGCTCACCGGGACTAGCGGGAGAGACGCAGTTCTTC.

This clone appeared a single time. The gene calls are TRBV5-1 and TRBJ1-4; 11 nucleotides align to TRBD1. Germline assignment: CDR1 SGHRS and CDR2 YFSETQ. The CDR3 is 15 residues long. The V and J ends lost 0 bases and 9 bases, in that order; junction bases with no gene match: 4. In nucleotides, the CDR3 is TGCGCCAGCAGCTTGGTAGGGACAGGGGGGCAAAAACTGTTTTTT. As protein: CASSLVGTGGQKLFF.

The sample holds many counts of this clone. CDR3 protein: CASRGASGRQETQYF. The CDR3 nucleotides read TGTGCCAGTAGGGGGGCTAGCGGACGCCAAGAGACCCAGTACTTC. The chain couples TRBV19 to TRBJ2-5, with D possibly TRBD2 on 7 matching bases. Looked up from germline, CDR1 is LNHDA and CDR2 is SQIVND (reference sequence). Trimming removed 6 bases at V and 1 base at J, with 15 bases between. This CDR3 has 15 residues.

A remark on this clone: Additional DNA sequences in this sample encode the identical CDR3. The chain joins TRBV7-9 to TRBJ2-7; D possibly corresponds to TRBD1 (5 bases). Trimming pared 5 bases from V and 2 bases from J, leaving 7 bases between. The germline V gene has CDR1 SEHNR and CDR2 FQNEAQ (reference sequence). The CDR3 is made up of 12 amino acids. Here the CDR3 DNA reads TGTGCCAGCAGCCTGACAGCCTACGAGCAGTACTTC. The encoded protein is CASSLTAYEQYF.